The clone carrying this T cell receptor (beta chain) was counted a few times. Per germline, CDR1 DFQATT and CDR2 SNEGSKA (reference sequence). The CDR3 totals 15 residues. Trimming removed 0 bases from V and 5 bases from J; junction bases left unmatched: 10. From the PCR reads, TCRdb re-called clones with MiXCR. The sample shows some 15,000 clones, under 30% of them seen only once. This sample is drawn from a study of metastatic and nonmetastatic thyroid tumors. In the study overall: The study looked at repertoires side by side in blood and in tumor or nodule tissue from malignant and benign thyroid patients.

No treatment of any kind had been given to any patient before thyroid surgery. The chain employs TRBV20-1 and TRBJ2-7; TRBD2 aligns across 7 bases. The clonotype originates from a female donor with papillary thyroid cancer or a benign thyroid nodule (not recorded which). Some clones in this sample may be carry-over from other donors' samples. Sequenced input: adjacent normal tissue. The CDR3 bases are TGCAGTGCTAGAGACTTTATGGCCGGGAGGAACGAGCAGTACTTC. It is translated as CSARDFMAGRNEQYF.